Shown below are 26 T cell receptor beta chains from a single sample sequenced in a study of blood T cell repertoires in COVID-19. Measured with immunoSEQ multiplex PCR; TCRdb has only the in-frame clones, and not every one. The sample has around 360,000 clones, 80% to 90% seen once. Sequencing used PBMCs or T cells enriched from blood (not recorded which). The receptors derive from a man aged 35 to 55 in a cohort exposed to, infected with or recovered from COVID-19 (not recorded which).

This clone was counted a single time. The rearrangement uses TRBV19 and TRBJ2-2; D is possibly TRBD1 (6 bases). Trimming took off 6 bases at V and 4 bases at J, with 18 bases between the two ends. CDR1 and CDR2 from the germline V gene are LNHDA and SQIVND (reference sequence). CDR3 length equals 16 residues. CDR3 amino acids: CASRPTGTQGTGELFF. CDR3 coding DNA: TGTGCCAGTAGACCCACCGGGACACAAGGCACCGGGGAGCTGTTTTTT.

This clone was seen only once. The chain recombines TRBV3-1 (or the pseudogene TRBV3-2) with TRBJ2-1; no clear D. Germline CDR1 reads LGHDT; CDR2 reads YNNKEL (reference sequence). With 0 bases removed from V and 10 bases from J, the gap between germline ends came to 10 bases. The CDR3 has 13 amino acids. The CDR3 nucleotides are TGTGCCAGCAGCCAAGACTGGAGAGAGGAGCAGTTCTTC. Protein product: CASSQDWREEQFF.

This chain joins TRBV28 and TRBJ2-1; the D gene is possibly TRBD2 (5 bases). CDR1 and CDR2 (germline): MDHEN, SYDVKM. V was trimmed by 4 bases and J by 10 bases, leaving 11 bases between them. There are 12 residues in the CDR3. CDR3 bases: TGTGCCAGCAGTTCCCCGGGGATCGAGCAGTTCTTC. Encoded protein: CASSSPGIEQFF.

The CDR3 loop is CASSETSGRNTGELFF. The CDR3 bases are TGTGCCAGCAGTGAGACTAGCGGGAGGAACACCGGGGAGCTGTTTTTT. This chain connects TRBV6-1 to TRBJ2-2; 12 positions agree with TRBD2. The ends lost 3 bases at V and 1 base at J; junction bases unmatched: 0. The CDR3 is 16 amino acids. Germline V lookup: CDR1 MNHNS, CDR2 SASEGT.

The rearrangement uses TRBV18 and TRBJ1-2; 9 positions match TRBD1. The germline CDR1 and CDR2 sequences are KGHSH and LQKENI. With V trimmed by 4 bases and J by 4 bases, 7 bases remained unmatched. The CDR3 loop spans 15 amino acids. DNA for the CDR3: TGTGCCAGCTCACTGCCGCGGGACAGGGTCTATGGCTACACCTTC. This encodes CASSLPRDRVYGYTF.

The chain employs TRBV5-1 and TRBJ1-1; D is unclear. This CDR3 contains 14 residues. The ends were cut back, 4 bases at V and 0 bases at J, with 10 bases in the middle. CDR1 is SGHRS and CDR2 is YFSETQ in the germline V gene. In DNA form, the CDR3 reads TGCGCCAGCAGCCCTACAGCCTTGAACACTGAAGCTTTCTTT. This translates into CASSPTALNTEAFF.

The chain couples TRBV10-3 to TRBJ2-1; tentative D call: TRBD1 (5 bases). The CDR3 runs to 14 residues. The ends were cut back, 1 base at V and 6 bases at J, with 10 bases in the middle. Looked up from germline, CDR1 is ENHRY and CDR2 is SYGVKD. The CDR3 DNA is TGTGCCATCAGTGAGTACAGGAACAGCAATGAGCAGTTCTTC. Protein sequence: CAISEYRNSNEQFF.

J is TRBJ1-2 and V is TRBV14; D is uncertain. Between the trimmed V and J ends, which lost 1 base and 4 bases, there was a span of 10 bases. The germline gives CDR1 SGHDN, CDR2 FVKESK. The CDR3 has 14 residues. CDR3 in amino acids: CASSQVGGFYGYTF. The CDR3 DNA sequence: TGTGCCAGCAGCCAAGTCGGCGGATTCTATGGCTACACCTTC.

The chain combines TRBV21-1 with TRBJ2-1; the table's D gene call, TRBD2, was not cross checked with the DNA. TRBV21-1 is a documented pseudogene. This CDR3 is built from 13 residues. CDR3: CASSKDRVSEQFF. The CDR3 DNA sequence: TGTGCCAGCAGCAAAGATCGAGTGAGTGAGCAGTTCTTC.

The V gene is TRBV5-1, the J gene TRBJ2-3; 8 nucleotides agree with TRBD2. Germline V CDR1 and CDR2: SGHRS, YFSETQ. J was trimmed by 5 bases and V by 7 bases; bases with no gene match: 15. The CDR3 has 16 residues. CDR3: CASGLRSGERIDTQYF. For the CDR3, the DNA is TGCGCCAGCGGGTTGCGTAGCGGGGAGAGGATAGATACGCAGTATTTT.

The V and J genes are TRBV7-8 and TRBJ1-1; D is uncertain. CDR1 and CDR2 (germline): SGHVS, FQNEAQ. The V end lost 2 bases, the J end lost 2 bases, and 15 bases lay between the germline ends. The CDR3 is made up of 16 amino acids. DNA for the CDR3: TGTGCCAGCAGCTTACCCCTCACCGGGATTAACACTGAAGCTTTCTTT. It codes for CASSLPLTGINTEAFF.

J is TRBJ2-1 and V is TRBV27; 10 bases are shared with TRBD1. Per germline, CDR1 MNHEY and CDR2 SMNVEV (reference sequence). V shed 5 bases, J shed 8 bases, and the junction held 15 bases outside the gene matches. This CDR3 spans 17 amino acids. In DNA form, the CDR3 reads TGTGCCAGCAGTGCAGCCCCCGGGACAGGGGTTAGGTATGAGCAGTTCTTC. Translation gives CASSAAPGTGVRYEQFF.

This chain's CDR3 is CASIKFGQGNEKLFF. CDR3 DNA: TGTGCCAGCATCAAGTTTGGGCAGGGAAATGAAAAACTGTTTTTT. The chain combines TRBV28 with TRBJ1-4; possible D gene TRBD1, 5 bases. Per germline, CDR1 MDHEN and CDR2 SYDVKM. CDR3 size: 15 residues. V was clipped by 7 bases and J by 5 bases, with 17 bases between them.

The V call is TRBV28, the J call TRBJ1-5; no firm D call. Trimming pared 5 bases from V and 11 bases from J, leaving 10 bases between. Looked up from germline, CDR1 is MDHEN and CDR2 is SYDVKM. There are 11 residues in the CDR3. The CDR3 spells CASSLTQAQHF. The CDR3 DNA sequence: TGTGCCAGCAGTCTAACCCAGGCCCAGCATTTT.

This chain joins TRBV18 and TRBJ1-4; the D is unclear. Germline values: CDR1 KGHSH, CDR2 LQKENI. The CDR3 sequence is 12 residues long. V lost 6 bases, J lost 8 bases, and 10 bases lay in between. The CDR3 here is CASSPEGEKLFF. The DNA for the CDR3 is TGTGCCAGCTCCCCCGAGGGAGAAAAACTGTTTTTT.

The rearrangement uses TRBV23-1 and TRBJ2-2; TRBD1 matches 7 bases. TRBV23-1 is marked as an open reading frame, function uncertain. The junction had 12 bases not matched to a gene; V was cut back by 10 bases and J by 4 bases. This CDR3 has 15 amino acids. CDR3 sequence: CANQLRDRSTGELFF. The CDR3 region has the DNA TGCGCCAACCAGCTCCGGGACAGAAGCACCGGGGAGCTGTTTTTT.

This clone was observed a few times. The rearrangement uses TRBV5-1 and TRBJ2-7; TRBD2 is a possible D gene (5 bases). The V end lost 5 bases, the J end lost 2 bases, and 17 bases lay between the germline ends. Germline CDR1 SGHRS, CDR2 YFSETQ. This CDR3 is built from 15 residues. CDR3 sequence: CASRLQGSPTYEQYF. In DNA form, the CDR3 reads TGCGCCAGCAGATTGCAAGGGAGTCCGACCTACGAGCAGTACTTC.

The V and J genes are TRBV28 and TRBJ2-7; the match to TRBD1 covers 7 bases. Germline assignment: CDR1 MDHEN and CDR2 SYDVKM. V shed 6 bases and J 6 bases; nucleotides not matched to a gene: 11. The CDR3 loop spans 14 amino acids. The CDR3 spells CASRSQGFGGEQYF. DNA for the CDR3: TGTGCCAGCAGATCACAGGGGTTCGGTGGCGAGCAGTACTTC.

This chain joins TRBV18 and TRBJ2-1, with D possibly matching TRBD2 (6 bases). The CDR3 contains 14 residues. The V gene's germline CDR1 is KGHSH and CDR2 LQKENI. The V and J ends lost 8 bases and 8 bases respectively, with 19 bases between them. The CDR3 loop is CASHLQRWGDEQFF. Here the CDR3 DNA reads TGTGCCAGCCACCTTCAGAGATGGGGGGATGAGCAGTTCTTC. The full variable domain, completed using reference TRBV18 and TRBJ2-1, is NAGVMQNPRHLVRRRGQEARLRCSPMKGHSHVYWYRQLPEEGLKFMVYLQKENIIDESGMPKERFSAEFPKEGPSILRIQQVVRGDSAAYFCASHLQRWGDEQFFGPGTRLTVL.

The rearrangement links TRBV15 to TRBJ2-5, with TRBD1 matching over 7 bases. The CDR3 sequence is 14 residues long. Germline V gene lookup returns CDR1 LNHNV and CDR2 YYDKDF (reference sequence). V shed 0 bases, J shed 12 bases, and the junction held 10 bases outside the gene matches. CDR3 protein: CATSRDSGDRAKYF. The CDR3 region has the DNA TGTGCCACCAGCAGAGATTCCGGTGACAGGGCCAAGTACTTC.

This chain connects TRBV28 to TRBJ2-7, with TRBD2 matching 7 bases. This CDR3 spans 15 amino acids. V was pared by 7 bases and J by 3 bases, with 12 bases of the junction left unmatched. CDR1 MDHEN and CDR2 SYDVKM come from the germline V gene. CDR3 loop: CASTTWRGSSYEQYF. CDR3 nucleotide sequence: TGTGCCAGCACCACCTGGCGGGGGTCAAGCTACGAGCAGTACTTC.

The V call is TRBV6-4, the J call TRBJ1-1; maybe TRBD1 (6 bases). The CDR3 spans 14 residues. Germline assignment: CDR1 MRHNA and CDR2 SNTAGT. Trimming cost V 1 base and J 6 bases, with 12 bases left between them. The CDR3 spells CASSDFSGAAEAFF. The CDR3 nucleotides are TGTGCCAGCAGTGACTTTTCAGGGGCGGCTGAAGCTTTCTTT.

J is TRBJ2-7 and V is TRBV7-2; TRBD2 matches at 8 bases. CDR1 and CDR2 from the germline V gene are SGHTA and FQGNSA. The CDR3 contains 13 residues. V lost 5 bases, J lost 6 bases, and 6 bases stayed unmatched. CDR3: CASSAGTSREQYF. The CDR3 DNA reads TGTGCCAGCAGCGCCGGGACTAGTCGCGAGCAGTACTTC.

The genes are TRBV7-2 and TRBJ1-4, with 11 bases matching TRBD1. Germline-derived CDR1 and CDR2 are SGHTA and FQGNSA. The J segment lost 8 bases and the V segment lost 5 bases, leaving 13 bases of the junction unmatched. The length of the CDR3 is 17 residues. Here the CDR3 DNA reads TGTGCCAGCAGCCCTAGCCCGGGACAGGGGGAATTAGAAAAACTGTTTTTT. The encoded protein is CASSPSPGQGELEKLFF.

This clone appeared a single time. J is TRBJ1-4 and V is TRBV28, with 9 bases matching TRBD1. The germline V gene has CDR1 MDHEN and CDR2 SYDVKM. V was pared by 4 bases and J by 8 bases, with 8 bases of the junction left unmatched. This CDR3 comprises 15 residues. CDR3: CASSSAGQGREKLFF. DNA of the CDR3: TGTGCCAGCAGTTCAGCAGGACAGGGGAGGGAAAAACTGTTTTTT.

The V gene is TRBV3-1 (or the pseudogene TRBV3-2), the J gene TRBJ2-7, with TRBD2 matching 7 bases. J was trimmed by 5 bases and V by 0 bases; bases with no gene match: 7. The CDR3 has 15 residues. Germline V gene data show CDR1 as LGHDT and CDR2 as YNNKEL (reference sequence). In nucleotides, the CDR3 is TGTGCCAGCAGCCAAGAAAGGGCGGGAGCAGACGAGCAGTACTTC. This encodes CASSQERAGADEQYF.